Presented here are 25 T cell receptor beta chains from one specimen sequenced in a study of cytomegalovirus exposure and HLA in healthy donors. The PCR ran on 60 Vbeta and 13 Jbeta primers. Method: immunoSEQ multiplex PCR; TCRdb's copy keeps in-frame clones and lacks some. The table includes about 120,000 clones, around 75% detected once. The specimen was PBMCs. These TCRs come from a woman between 25 and 40 years old in good health and CMV-seronegative.

This chain links TRBV6-5 with TRBJ1-5; 8 bases are shared with TRBD1. Germline V gene data show CDR1 as MNHEY and CDR2 as SVGAGI. With V trimmed by 2 bases and J by 6 bases, 3 bases remained unmatched. The CDR3 extends over 14 amino acids. The CDR3 protein is CASSYRDRSQPQHF. DNA of the CDR3: TGTGCCAGCAGTTACCGGGACAGGTCTCAGCCCCAGCATTTT.

This clone was seen more than once but under ten times. The chain recombines TRBV2 with TRBJ2-5, with 9 bases identical to TRBD2. From germline, CDR1 is SNHLY and CDR2 FYNNEI. V lost 8 bases and J lost 4; bases outside the gene matches: 14. The length of the CDR3 is 16 residues. The CDR3 sequence is CASWRGAGGFRETQYF. The CDR3 nucleotides read TGTGCCAGCTGGAGGGGAGCGGGAGGCTTCCGAGAGACCCAGTACTTC.

This clone was observed a handful of times. The gene calls are TRBV5-1 and TRBJ1-1, with TRBD1 as a possible D gene (5 bases). The length of the CDR3 is 15 residues. The germline V gene has CDR1 SGHRS and CDR2 YFSETQ. Trimming cost V 1 base and J 1 base, with 11 bases left between them. The CDR3: CASSLTQAPNTEAFF. CDR3 in DNA: TGCGCCAGCAGCTTGACACAGGCCCCGAACACTGAAGCTTTCTTT.

The J gene is TRBJ1-1, the V gene TRBV30; 7 nucleotides align to TRBD1. Germline CDR1 GTSNPN, CDR2 SVGIG (reference sequence). The CDR3 is made up of 14 amino acids. The V and J ends lost 3 bases and 4 bases, in that order; junction bases with no gene match: 8. CDR3 bases: TGTGCCTGGAGGGCGCTACAGGGGAGCACTGAAGCTTTCTTT. Residues: CAWRALQGSTEAFF.

The chain has TRBV13 and TRBJ1-1, with unresolved D. The V gene lost 6 bases and the J gene lost 2 bases, with 13 bases spanning the gap. This CDR3 region has 14 residues. Germline V CDR1 and CDR2: PRHDT, FYEKMQ (reference sequence). The CDR3 is CASRLIAENTEAFF. The CDR3 DNA reads TGTGCCAGCAGGTTAATCGCGGAAAACACTGAAGCTTTCTTT. The complete variable domain, with remaining parts taken from reference TRBV13 and TRBJ1-1, reads AAGVIQSPRHLIKEKRETATLKCYPIPRHDTVYWYQQGPGQDPQFLISFYEKMQSDKGSIPDRFSAQQFSDYHSELNMSSLELGDSALYFCASRLIAENTEAFFGQGTRLTVV.

The chain carries TRBV27 and TRBJ2-5, with 7 nucleotides matching TRBD2. With V trimmed by 8 bases and J by 4 bases, 10 bases remained unmatched. The CDR3 is made up of 14 amino acids. Germline V gives CDR1 MNHEY, CDR2 SMNVEV (reference sequence). The DNA of the CDR3 is TGTGCCAGCTGGGGAGGCGGGAGTGGAGAGACCCAGTACTTC. Protein product: CASWGGGSGETQYF.

The V and J genes are TRBV9 and TRBJ2-7; 9 bases are a match to TRBD2. Losses at the gene ends were 2 bases for V and 5 bases for J; bases not matched to a gene: 8. The CDR3 consists of 15 residues. Germline CDR1 reads SGDLS; CDR2 reads YYNGEE. The CDR3 DNA reads TGTGCCAGCAGCGTGGGGACTAGCCCTTGGGACGAGCAGTACTTC. Protein sequence: CASSVGTSPWDEQYF. Full variable domain (remainder filled in from reference TRBV9 and TRBJ2-7): DSGVTQTPKHLITATGQRVTLRCSPRSGDLSVYWYQQSLDQGLQFLIQYYNGEERAKGNILERFSAQQFPDLHSELNLSSLELGDSALYFCASSVGTSPWDEQYFGPGTRLTVT.

This chain uses TRBV2 with TRBJ2-1; 9 nucleotides match TRBD2. This CDR3 comprises 15 residues. V lost 8 bases, J lost 15 bases, and 20 bases stayed unmatched. Germline CDR1 and CDR2: SNHLY and FYNNEI. CDR3 loop: CASRKLAGDTNAGFF. The CDR3 nucleotides are TGTGCCAGCCGAAAACTAGCGGGCGATACCAATGCCGGGTTCTTC.

This clone has only a few counts. The chain employs TRBV6-1 and TRBJ2-1, with 8 bases lining up with TRBD1. CDR1 is MNHNS, CDR2 SASEGT, per germline. The V and J ends lost 4 bases and 9 bases, in that order; junction bases with no gene match: 8. The CDR3 sequence is 14 residues long. The CDR3 sequence is CASSGPTTGGEQFF. In DNA, the CDR3 is TGTGCCAGCAGTGGACCAACCACAGGGGGTGAGCAGTTCTTC.

The rearrangement uses TRBV10-3 and TRBJ1-5; D remains ambiguous. The V end lost 3 bases, the J end lost 0 bases, and 12 bases lay between the germline ends. The CDR3 totals 16 residues. Germline assignment: CDR1 ENHRY and CDR2 SYGVKD. The DNA of the CDR3 is TGTGCCATCAGTGAAGGAGACGATAATAGCAATCAGCCCCAGCATTTT. It encodes CAISEGDDNSNQPQHF.

This chain links TRBV7-9 with TRBJ1-1; D is possibly TRBD1 (5 bases). V dropped 7 bases and J dropped 3 bases, with 12 bases sitting between them. Germline assignment: CDR1 SEHNR and CDR2 FQNEAQ (reference sequence). The CDR3 runs to 13 residues. The CDR3 coding sequence is TGTGCCAGCAATCGGGGCGGGGACACTGAAGCTTTCTTT. Translated, it gives CASNRGGDTEAFF.

The rearrangement links TRBV6-1 to TRBJ1-1; 8 bases line up with TRBD1. The CDR3 consists of 13 residues. V lost 5 bases, J lost 11 bases, and 10 bases stayed unmatched. Germline-derived CDR1 and CDR2 are MNHNS and SASEGT. DNA of the CDR3: TGTGCCAGCAGTATCCAGACAGGGGCGACGGCTTTCTTT. It translates to CASSIQTGATAFF.

J is TRBJ2-1 and V is TRBV5-1; the D gene is possibly TRBD2 (5 bases). The CDR3 runs to 16 residues. V was trimmed by 0 bases and J by 0 bases, leaving 10 bases between them. Germline-derived CDR1 and CDR2 are SGHRS and YFSETQ. CDR3 region: CASSLVGDSSYNEQFF. The CDR3 nucleotides are TGCGCCAGCAGCTTGGTCGGGGATAGCTCCTACAATGAGCAGTTCTTC. The full variable domain, with the rest looked up from reference TRBV5-1 and TRBJ2-1, is KAGVTQTPRYLIKTRGQQVTLSCSPISGHRSVSWYQQTPGQGLQFLFEYFSETQRNKGNFPGRFSGRQFSNSRSEMNVSTLELGDSALYLCASSLVGDSSYNEQFFGPGTRLTVL.

The chain recombines TRBV9 with TRBJ1-3; 9 nucleotides agree with TRBD1. The CDR3 is 15 residues long. Trimming took 3 bases from V and 4 from J; bases not matched to a gene: 5. Germline V gene data show CDR1 as SGDLS and CDR2 as YYNGEE. As DNA, the CDR3 is TGTGCCAGCAGCGGACAGGGGGTAGGAGGAAACACCATATATTTT. Its protein product is CASSGQGVGGNTIYF.

The table lists this clone with a count of one. The gene calls are TRBV4-3 and TRBJ1-2; D not certain. The V end lost 0 bases, the J end lost 4 bases, and 12 bases lay between the germline ends. Germline V lookup: CDR1 LGHNA, CDR2 YSLEER. The CDR3 contains 15 residues. In nucleotides, the CDR3 is TGCGCCAGCAGCCAAGATACCCCCACAAGCTATGGCTACACCTTC. Residues: CASSQDTPTSYGYTF.

J is TRBJ2-3 and V is TRBV9; TRBD2 matches 11 bases. This CDR3 has 16 amino acids. Germline V lookup: CDR1 SGDLS, CDR2 YYNGEE. Trimming removed 3 bases from V and 3 bases from J; junction bases left unmatched: 6. The CDR3 DNA follows: TGTGCCAGCAGCGCGCTAGCGGGGGGTGAAACAGATACGCAGTATTTT. Protein: CASSALAGGETDTQYF.

The chain has TRBV28 and TRBJ1-5, with 7 bases fitting TRBD1. Germline CDR1 reads MDHEN; CDR2 reads SYDVKM. The junction had 7 bases not matched to a gene; V was cut back by 6 bases and J by 5 bases. The length of the CDR3 is 14 residues. DNA of the CDR3: TGTGCCAGCAGAGACAGGGAACGGGATCAGCCCCAGCATTTT. Amino acid sequence: CASRDRERDQPQHF.

This clone was counted a few times. The rearrangement links TRBV6-5 to TRBJ2-7, with 7 bases identical to TRBD2. V lost 0 bases to trimming and J lost 3 bases; unmatched junction nucleotides: 5. The germline CDR1 and CDR2 sequences are MNHEY and SVGAGI. The CDR3 totals 15 residues. The CDR3 DNA sequence: TGTGCCAGCAGTTACTCGGGGGAGGGCGACTACGAGCAGTACTTC. This encodes CASSYSGEGDYEQYF.

The rearrangement uses TRBV5-6 and TRBJ1-1; D is possibly TRBD1 (5 bases). V was shortened by 1 base and J by 4 bases, with 17 bases between the two germline ends. CDR3 length equals 16 residues. Germline V gene sequence: CDR1 SGHDT, CDR2 YYEEEE. This CDR3 reads CASSLIGAGSVTEAFF. CDR3 nucleotides: TGTGCCAGCAGCTTGATAGGGGCCGGATCGGTCACTGAAGCTTTCTTT.

CDR3 in DNA: TGTGCCTGGACCACAGACAGGGGGCAGGAAGCTTTCTTT. Residues: CAWTTDRGQEAFF. The rearrangement links TRBV30 to TRBJ1-1; 10 nucleotides match TRBD1. The germline CDR1 and CDR2 sequences are GTSNPN and SVGIG (reference sequence). The CDR3 is 13 residues long. Trimming removed 4 bases from V and 8 bases from J; junction bases left unmatched: 7.

The chain joins TRBV27 to TRBJ2-7, with D possibly TRBD1 on 6 matching bases. From germline, CDR1 is MNHEY and CDR2 SMNVEV (reference sequence). V was clipped by 7 bases and J by 7 bases, with 20 bases between them. The CDR3 runs to 14 residues. This CDR3 is CASNPRQVRGEQYF. The CDR3 nucleotides read TGTGCCAGCAACCCTAGACAGGTACGTGGGGAGCAGTACTTC.

The chain has TRBV29-1 and TRBJ2-2, with D unresolved. This CDR3 contains 13 residues. The V gene lost 4 bases and the J gene lost 0 bases, with 6 bases spanning the gap. CDR1 and CDR2 from the germline V gene are SQVTM and ANQGSEA. Written as DNA, the CDR3 is TGCAGCGTTGGACAACCGAACACCGGGGAGCTGTTTTTT. Residues: CSVGQPNTGELFF.

The chain is built from TRBV13 and TRBJ2-5; 9 bases line up with TRBD1. Per the germline V gene, CDR1 is PRHDT and CDR2 is FYEKMQ (reference sequence). There are 14 residues in the CDR3. The V segment lost 3 bases and the J segment 2 bases; nucleotides outside the gene matches: 1. CDR3 sequence reads: CASSFGTGQETQYF. The CDR3 DNA reads as TGTGCCAGCAGCTTCGGGACAGGGCAAGAGACCCAGTACTTC.

The chain is built from TRBV5-1 and TRBJ1-6; 7 nucleotides match TRBD1. Germline loops: CDR1 SGHRS, CDR2 YFSETQ. Losses at the gene ends were 5 bases for V and 8 bases for J; bases not matched to a gene: 7. CDR3 length: 14 residues. CDR3 loop: CASSSGTVYSPLHF. CDR3 nucleotide sequence: TGCGCCAGCAGTTCCGGGACAGTGTATTCACCCCTCCACTTT.

The chain employs TRBV20-1 and TRBJ1-1; D is unclear. The germline V gene encodes CDR1 DFQATT and CDR2 SNEGSKA (reference sequence). This CDR3 has 9 amino acids. The CDR3 sequence: CTLGTEAFF. The DNA for the CDR3 is TGCACTCTCGGTACTGAAGCTTTCTTT.